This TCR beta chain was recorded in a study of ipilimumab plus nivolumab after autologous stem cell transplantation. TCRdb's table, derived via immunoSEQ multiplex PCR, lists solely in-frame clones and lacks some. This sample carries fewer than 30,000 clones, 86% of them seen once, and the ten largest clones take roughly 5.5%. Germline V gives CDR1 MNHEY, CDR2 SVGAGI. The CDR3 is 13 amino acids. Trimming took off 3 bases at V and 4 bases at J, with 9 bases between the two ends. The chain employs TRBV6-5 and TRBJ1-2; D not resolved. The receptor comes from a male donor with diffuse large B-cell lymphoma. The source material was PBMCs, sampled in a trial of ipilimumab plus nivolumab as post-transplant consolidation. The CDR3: CASSYGSLYGYTF. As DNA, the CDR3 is TGTGCCAGCAGTTATGGGAGCCTCTATGGCTACACCTTC.